The rows below give T cell receptor beta chains drawn from one sample of a study of human CD8 memory T cell subsets. TCRdb reprocessed the 5' RACE reads, keeping one entry per CDR3 protein, no DNA. The repertoire table contains under 6,000 distinct CDR3 sequences. The sequenced material came from CD8+ T cells from PBMCs. The receptors were sampled from a human donor in good health. The CDR3 runs from the conserved cysteine through the conserved F or W.

J: TRBJ1-1
V: TRBV7-9
CDR3: CASSSRDRATEAFF

J: TRBJ2-3
V: TRBV24-1
CDR3: CATKGAYTDTQYF

J: TRBJ1-1
V: TRBV25-1
CDR3: CASSEYPLLGQKTEAFF

J: TRBJ1-4
V: TRBV7-8
CDR3: CASSSETGMREKLFF

J: TRBJ2-1
V: TRBV7-9
CDR3: CASSSRVRGGSYNEQFF

J: TRBJ2-1
V: TRBV7-9
CDR3: CASSLVADAYNEQFF

J: TRBJ2-7
V: TRBV27
CDR3: CASSPSFREIAYEQYF

J: TRBJ1-4
V: TRBV12-3/TRBV12-4
CDR3: CASSFQGEDEKLFF

J: TRBJ1-4
V: TRBV28
CDR3: CASSFWAGDNEKLFF

J: TRBJ2-5
V: TRBV25-1
CDR3: CASSGRGQGFETQYF

J: TRBJ2-1
V: TRBV19
CDR3: CASTIGGQYNEQFF

J: TRBJ2-1
V: TRBV5-1
CDR3: CASSFGTFYNEQFF

J: TRBJ2-3
V: TRBV28
CDR3: CASSPPSGMFDTQYF

J: TRBJ1-2
V: TRBV20-1
CDR3: CSARDPRSVRYGYTF